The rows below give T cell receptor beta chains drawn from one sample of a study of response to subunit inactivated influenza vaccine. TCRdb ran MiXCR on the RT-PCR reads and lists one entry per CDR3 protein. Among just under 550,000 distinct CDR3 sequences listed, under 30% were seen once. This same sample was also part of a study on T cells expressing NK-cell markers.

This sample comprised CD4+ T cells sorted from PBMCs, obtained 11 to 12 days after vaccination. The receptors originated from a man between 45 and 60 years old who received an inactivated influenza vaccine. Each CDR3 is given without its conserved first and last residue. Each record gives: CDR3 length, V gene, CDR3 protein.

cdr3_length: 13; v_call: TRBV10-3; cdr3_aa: AISAGTGKGNTIY
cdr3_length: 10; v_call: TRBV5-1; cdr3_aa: ASSSSSYGYT
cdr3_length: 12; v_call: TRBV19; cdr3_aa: ASSWKGGLQPQH
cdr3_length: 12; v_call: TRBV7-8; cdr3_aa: ASSLIGPGTEAF
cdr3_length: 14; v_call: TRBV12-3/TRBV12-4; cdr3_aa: ASSLADRGANTEAF
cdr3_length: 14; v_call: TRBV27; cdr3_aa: ASSSRGHSYNSPLH
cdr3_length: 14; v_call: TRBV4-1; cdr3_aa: ASSHGGGRIFYEQY
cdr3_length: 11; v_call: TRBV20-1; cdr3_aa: SAWDRSNYGYT
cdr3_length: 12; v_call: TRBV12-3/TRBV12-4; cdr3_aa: ASRAPTDTDTQY
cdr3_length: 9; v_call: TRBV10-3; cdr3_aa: AIRNFNEQF
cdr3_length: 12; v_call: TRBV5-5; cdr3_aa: ASSFRDRVNEQF
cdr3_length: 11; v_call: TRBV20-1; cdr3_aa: SAGTGGVEKLF
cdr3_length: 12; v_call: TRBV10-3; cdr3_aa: AIKTSGNTGELF
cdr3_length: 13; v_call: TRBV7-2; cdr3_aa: ASSPNPRASYEQY
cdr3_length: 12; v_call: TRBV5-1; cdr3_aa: ASSQGGKEEKLF
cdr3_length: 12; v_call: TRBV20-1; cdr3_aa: SASDSYKAYEQY
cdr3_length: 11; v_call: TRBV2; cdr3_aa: ASSRQGSHEQY
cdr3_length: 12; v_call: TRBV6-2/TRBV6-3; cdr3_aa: ASSWRKANEKLF
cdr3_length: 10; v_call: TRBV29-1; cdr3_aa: SVGSGSETQY
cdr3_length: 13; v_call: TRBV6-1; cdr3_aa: ASNEGKSSNYGYT
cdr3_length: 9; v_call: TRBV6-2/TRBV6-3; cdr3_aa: ASSYNNEQY
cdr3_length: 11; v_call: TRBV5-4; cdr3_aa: ASSPGAGLGYT
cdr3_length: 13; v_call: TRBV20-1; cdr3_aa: SARLTGEHNSPLH
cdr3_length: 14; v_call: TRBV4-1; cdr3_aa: ASAKGQGVPYNEQF
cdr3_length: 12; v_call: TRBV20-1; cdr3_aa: SAVKNRGNSPLH
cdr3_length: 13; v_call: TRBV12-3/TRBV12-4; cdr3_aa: ASSFQEGASGELF
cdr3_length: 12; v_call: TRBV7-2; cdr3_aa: ASSWSSRQETQY
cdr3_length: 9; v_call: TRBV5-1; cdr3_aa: ASKGEYEQY
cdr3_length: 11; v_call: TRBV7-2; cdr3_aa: ASSASQLAEQY